This record concerns one TCR beta chain sequence. Its target is unknown. A CD45RA+ naive subset and a CD45RA-negative memory subset were split from CD4+ cells. This CDR3 region has 14 residues. In germline, CDR1 is SNHLY, CDR2 FYNNEI. Trimming took 7 bases from V and 0 from J; bases not matched to a gene: 4. The sample is drawn from a study of shared clonotypes between healthy human individuals. Study-level results: Relative to memory subsets, naive subsets generally showed larger estimated richness. A few donors had about 5% of their naive CD4 clonotypes in common.

The data were produced by immunoSEQ multiplex PCR, yet TCRdb's version contains in-frame clones alone and is incomplete. In the table there are around 700,000 clones, around two thirds of which are singletons. The TCR sequence derives from a woman between 25 and 40 years old in good health. The chain joins TRBV2 to TRBJ2-7, with 9 bases aligning to TRBD1. Material: memory CD4+ T cells sorted from blood. Subset defined: CD45RA-negative fraction. The CDR3 loop reads CASKLTGGSYEQYF. DNA for the CDR3: TGTGCCAGCAAACTGACAGGGGGCTCCTACGAGCAGTACTTC.